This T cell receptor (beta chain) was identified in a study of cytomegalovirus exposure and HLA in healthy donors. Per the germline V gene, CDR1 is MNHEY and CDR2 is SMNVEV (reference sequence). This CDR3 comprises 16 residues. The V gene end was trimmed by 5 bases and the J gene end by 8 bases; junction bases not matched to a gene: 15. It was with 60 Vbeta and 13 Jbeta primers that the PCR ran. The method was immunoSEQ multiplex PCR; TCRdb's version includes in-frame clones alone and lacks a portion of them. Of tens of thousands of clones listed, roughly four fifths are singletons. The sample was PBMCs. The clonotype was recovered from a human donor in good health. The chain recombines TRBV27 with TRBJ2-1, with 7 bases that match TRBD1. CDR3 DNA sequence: TGTGCCAGCAGTCCCCTAACCATGACAGGGTCCCATGAGCAGTTCTTC. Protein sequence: CASSPLTMTGSHEQFF.